This TCR beta chain was observed in a study of identical twins. This clonotype was detected only a few times. V lost 0 bases to trimming and J lost 9 bases; unmatched junction nucleotides: 15. The CDR3 is made up of 18 amino acids. The germline V gene encodes CDR1 SGHAT and CDR2 FQDESV (reference sequence). TCRdb recomputed calls from the 5' RACE reads with MiXCR, one row per CDR3 protein. The sample carries 510,000 or so distinct CDR3 sequences, roughly 15% recorded once. The same sample was also studied in work on yellow fever vaccine responses in identical twins.

The sequence was collected from a young woman in good health. Input material: CD4+ T cells sorted from blood. This sequence joins TRBV11-1 and TRBJ2-1; 9 nucleotides match TRBD2. The CDR3: CASSLALRVDSGSTEQFF. The CDR3 DNA follows: TGTGCCAGCAGCTTAGCGCTAAGGGTTGATAGCGGGAGCACTGAGCAGTTCTTC. Based on the CDR3 plus reference TRBV11-1 and TRBJ2-1, the full variable domain is EAEVAQSPRYKITEKSQAVAFWCDPISGHATLYWYRQILGQGPELLVQFQDESVVDDSQLPKDRFSAERLKGVDSTLKIQPAELGDSAMYLCASSLALRVDSGSTEQFFGPGTRLTVL.